This T cell receptor (beta chain) derives from a study of CD4+ T cells in melanoma. Only in-frame clones appear in the TCRdb table, and some are missing; sequencing was by immunoSEQ multiplex PCR. Of around 7,000 clones in the sample, approximately 70% were seen once. Regarding this clone: The antigen remains unidentified.

Per the germline V gene, CDR1 is LGHDT and CDR2 is YNNKEL (reference sequence). The V gene lost 4 bases and the J gene lost 7 bases, with 13 bases spanning the gap. The CDR3 loop spans 14 amino acids. Broader study findings: CD8+ T cell, macrophage and B cell function reportedly correlated with neoantigen-specific CD4+ T cells. Reportedly, melanoma neoantigen-specific CD4+ T cells showed varied differentiation states.

The sequencing sample was made of cells from a culture (not recorded whether cultured in vitro). The rearrangement joins TRBV3-1 (or the pseudogene TRBV3-2) to TRBJ1-4; D is unclear. The origin of this receptor is a human donor with melanoma. CDR3 coding DNA: TGTGCCAGCAGCCCTACTGCTGGGGTTGAAAAACTGTTTTTT. Its protein is CASSPTAGVEKLFF.